This T cell receptor beta chain appears in the sequencing data of a study of cytomegalovirus exposure and HLA in healthy donors. CDR1 is SGHRS and CDR2 is YFSETQ in the germline V gene. The CDR3 is 17 residues long. Losses at the gene ends were 0 bases for V and 5 bases for J; bases not matched to a gene: 13. The PCR employed 60 Vbeta primers together with 13 Jbeta primers. TCRdb keeps only in-frame clones here, not all; method: immunoSEQ multiplex PCR. The sample lists 150,000 or so clones; around 79% were seen once. The sequencing sample was made of PBMCs. This chain joins TRBV5-1 and TRBJ1-2; 7 nucleotides match TRBD1. This receptor was obtained from a female donor in good health and CMV-seronegative. CDR3 sequence (DNA): TGCGCCAGCAGCTTGGAGGCCCCTACCGACAGGGCGTATGGCTACACCTTC. Protein sequence: CASSLEAPTDRAYGYTF.